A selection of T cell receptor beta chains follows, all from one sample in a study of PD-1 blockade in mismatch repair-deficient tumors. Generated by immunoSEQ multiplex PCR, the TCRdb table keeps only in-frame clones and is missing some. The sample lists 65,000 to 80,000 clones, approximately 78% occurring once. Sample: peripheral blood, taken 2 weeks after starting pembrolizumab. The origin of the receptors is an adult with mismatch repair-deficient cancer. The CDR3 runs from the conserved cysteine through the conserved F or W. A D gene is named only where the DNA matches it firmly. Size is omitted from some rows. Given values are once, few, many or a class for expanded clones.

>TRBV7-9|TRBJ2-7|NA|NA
CASSLALGYEQYF
TGTGCCAGCAGCTTAGCGCTGGGCTACGAGCAGTACTTC
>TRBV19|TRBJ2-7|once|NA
CASSTQGGGRTYEQYF
TGTGCCAGTAGTACCCAGGGTGGCGGGCGTACCTACGAGCAGTACTTC
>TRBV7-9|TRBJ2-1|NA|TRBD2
CASSLERGVRANEQFF
TGTGCCAGCAGCTTAGAACGGGGGGTTCGTGCGAATGAGCAGTTCTTC
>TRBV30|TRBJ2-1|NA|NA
CAWSLRGNEQFF
TGTGCCTGGAGCCTCCGGGGGAATGAGCAGTTCTTC
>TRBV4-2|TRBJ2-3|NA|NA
CASSQEGGSADTQYF
TGTGCCAGCAGCCAAGAGGGAGGTTCGGCAGATACGCAGTATTTT
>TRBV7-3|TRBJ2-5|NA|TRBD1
CASSHTGDQETQYF
TGTGCCAGCAGCCATACAGGGGACCAAGAGACCCAGTACTTC
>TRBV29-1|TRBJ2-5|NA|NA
CSVDGVVSSGYQETQYF
TGCAGCGTTGATGGGGTAGTTAGTAGCGGATACCAAGAGACCCAGTACTTC
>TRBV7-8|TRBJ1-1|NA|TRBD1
CASTLSGGKYTEAFF
TGTGCCAGCACCCTTTCAGGGGGAAAGTACACTGAAGCTTTCTTT
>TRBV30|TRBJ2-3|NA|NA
CAWSVRGRDTDTQYF
TGTGCCTGGAGTGTACGAGGGCGGGACACAGATACGCAGTATTTT
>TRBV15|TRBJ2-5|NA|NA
CATSTTFQETQYF
TGTGCCACCAGCACCACCTTCCAAGAGACCCAGTACTTC
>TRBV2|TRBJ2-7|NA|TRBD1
CASSVDRGGYEQYF
TGTGCCAGCAGTGTGGACAGGGGGGGCTACGAGCAGTACTTC
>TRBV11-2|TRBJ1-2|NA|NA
CASSLVQAYGYTF
TGTGCCAGCAGCTTAGTACAGGCCTATGGCTACACCTTC
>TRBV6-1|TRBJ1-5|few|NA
CASSDRDLQQHF
TGTGCCAGCAGTGACCGGGACTTACAACAGCATTTT
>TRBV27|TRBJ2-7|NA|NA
CASSPSAGLYEQYF
TGTGCCAGCAGTCCCTCCGCGGGACTTTACGAGCAGTACTTC
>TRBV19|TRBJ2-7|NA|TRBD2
CASSIVRTSGTYEQYF
TGTGCCAGTAGTATAGTTAGAACTAGCGGAACCTACGAGCAGTACTTC
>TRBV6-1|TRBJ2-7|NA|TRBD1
CASSYRDSYEQYF
TGTGCCAGCAGTTATCGGGACAGCTACGAGCAGTACTTC
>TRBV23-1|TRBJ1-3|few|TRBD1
CASSQSKARDRVTGNTIYF
TGCGCCAGCAGTCAATCGAAAGCGAGAGACAGGGTGACTGGAAACACCATATATTTT
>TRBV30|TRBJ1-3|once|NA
CAWRTQGTGNTIYF
TGTGCCTGGAGAACCCAGGGTACAGGAAACACCATATATTTT
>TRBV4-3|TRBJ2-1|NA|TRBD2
CASSQALAGGQNEQFF
TGCGCCAGCAGCCAAGCCCTAGCGGGAGGGCAGAATGAGCAGTTCTTC
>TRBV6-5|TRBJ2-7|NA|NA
CASSGLGLSTTEQYF
TGTGCCAGCAGCGGCCTAGGACTCTCTACGACGGAGCAGTACTTC
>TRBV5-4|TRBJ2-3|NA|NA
CASSKSGSSTDTQYF
TGTGCCAGCAGCAAGAGCGGTTCCAGCACAGATACGCAGTATTTT
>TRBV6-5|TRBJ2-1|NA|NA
CASTSDLSYNEQFF
TGTGCCAGCACCTCGGATCTCTCCTACAATGAGCAGTTCTTC
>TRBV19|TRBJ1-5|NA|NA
CASDQGPRNQPQHF
TGTGCCAGCGATCAGGGACCGCGCAATCAGCCCCAGCATTTT
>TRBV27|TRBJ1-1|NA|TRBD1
CASRWDRAGTEAFF
TGTGCCAGCAGATGGGACAGGGCGGGCACTGAAGCTTTCTTT
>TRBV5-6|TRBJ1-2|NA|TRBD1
CASRRDRNYGYTF
TGTGCCAGCAGACGGGACAGAAACTATGGCTACACCTTC
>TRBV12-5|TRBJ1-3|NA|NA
CASGENSGNTIYF
TGTGCTAGTGGTGAGAACTCTGGAAACACCATATATTTT
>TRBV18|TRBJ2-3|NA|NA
CASSAALIAVTDTQYF
TGTGCCAGCTCCGCAGCCCTAATAGCGGTCACAGATACGCAGTATTTT
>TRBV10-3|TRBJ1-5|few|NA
CAISAIDQPQHF
TGTGCCATCAGTGCGATCGATCAGCCCCAGCATTTT
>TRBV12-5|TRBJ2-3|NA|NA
CASGLVLGPSDTQYF
TGTGCTAGTGGTTTGGTCCTCGGGCCTTCAGATACGCAGTATTTT
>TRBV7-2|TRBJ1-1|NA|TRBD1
CASSFVDRGTEAFF
TGTGCCAGCAGCTTCGTTGACAGGGGGACTGAAGCTTTCTTT
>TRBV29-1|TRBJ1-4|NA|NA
CSVSGTAGEKLFF
TGCAGCGTTTCCGGGACCGCAGGGGAAAAACTGTTTTTT
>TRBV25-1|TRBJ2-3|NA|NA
CASKHRAIGTDTQYF
TGTGCCAGCAAACACAGGGCGATAGGCACAGATACGCAGTATTTT
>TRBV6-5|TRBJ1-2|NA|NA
CASSIKPGGGYGYTF
TGTGCCAGCAGTATAAAACCCGGGGGTGGCTATGGCTACACCTTC
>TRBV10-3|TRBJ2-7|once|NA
CAISDYEASGDEQYF
TGTGCCATCAGTGATTACGAGGCTTCGGGCGACGAGCAGTACTTC
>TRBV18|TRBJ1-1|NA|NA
CASSPNPQPNTEAFF
TGTGCCAGCTCACCAAATCCGCAGCCGAACACTGAAGCTTTCTTT
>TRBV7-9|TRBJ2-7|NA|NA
CASSSLDGYSYEQYF
TGTGCCAGCAGCTCCCTGGATGGATACTCCTACGAGCAGTACTTC
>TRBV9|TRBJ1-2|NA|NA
CASSDKRGHLYGYTF
TGTGCCAGCAGCGACAAGCGGGGGCACCTCTATGGCTACACCTTC
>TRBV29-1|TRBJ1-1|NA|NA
CSVGRGTEAFF
TGCAGCGTTGGTCGCGGTACTGAAGCTTTCTTT
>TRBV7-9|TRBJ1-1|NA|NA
CASSLEYTEAFF
TGTGCCAGCAGCTTAGAGTACACTGAAGCTTTCTTT
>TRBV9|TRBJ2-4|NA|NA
CASSVDDGGLDIQYF
TGTGCCAGCAGCGTAGATGACGGGGGCTTGGACATTCAGTACTTC
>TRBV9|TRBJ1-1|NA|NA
CASSTEKVQAEAFF
TGTGCCAGCAGCACGGAGAAGGTACAGGCTGAAGCTTTCTTT
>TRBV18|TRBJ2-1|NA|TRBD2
CASSPASGGYNEQFF
TGTGCCAGCTCACCAGCGAGCGGGGGCTACAATGAGCAGTTCTTC
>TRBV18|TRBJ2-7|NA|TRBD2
CASSLWLAGTYEQYF
TGTGCCAGCTCACTCTGGCTAGCGGGAACCTACGAGCAGTACTTC
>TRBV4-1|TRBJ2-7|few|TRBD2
CASSQGAAGGTYEQYF
TGCGCCAGCAGCCAAGGTGCGGCGGGAGGGACCTACGAGCAGTACTTC
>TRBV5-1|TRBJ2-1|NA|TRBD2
CASSQGGGSGRAANEQFF
TGCGCCAGCAGCCAGGGGGGAGGAAGCGGGAGGGCCGCAAATGAGCAGTTCTTC
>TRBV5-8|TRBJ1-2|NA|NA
CASPLGVNYGYTF
TGTGCCAGCCCCCTGGGGGTTAACTATGGCTACACCTTC
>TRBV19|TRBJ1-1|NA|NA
CASSIVNARHGNTEAFF
TGTGCCAGTAGTATAGTGAATGCGCGACACGGAAACACTGAAGCTTTCTTT
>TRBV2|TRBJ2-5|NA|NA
CASSPGETQYF
TGTGCCAGCAGTCCAGGGGAGACCCAGTACTTC
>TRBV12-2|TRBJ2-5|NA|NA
CASRLGSRCSGSWKTQYF
TGTGCAAGTCGCTTAGGGTCCCGTTGTAGCGGGAGCTGGAAGACCCAGTACTTC
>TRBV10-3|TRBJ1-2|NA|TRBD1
CAISLTGDGYTF
TGTGCCATCAGCCTTACAGGGGACGGCTACACCTTC
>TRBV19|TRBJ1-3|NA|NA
CASSAHRARNLNTIYF
TGTGCCAGTAGTGCCCACAGGGCCCGAAATCTAAACACCATATATTTT
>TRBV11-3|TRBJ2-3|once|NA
CASSLIPWGGDTDTQYF
TGTGCCAGCAGCTTAATTCCGTGGGGTGGAGACACAGATACGCAGTATTTT
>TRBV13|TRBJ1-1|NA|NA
CASSLESGNTEAFF
TGTGCCAGCAGCTTAGAATCGGGGAACACTGAAGCTTTCTTT
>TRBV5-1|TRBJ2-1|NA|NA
CASSPDGDNEQFF
TGCGCCAGCTCCCCCGATGGGGACAATGAGCAGTTCTTC
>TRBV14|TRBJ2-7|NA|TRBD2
CASSQNDLSGSSYEQYF
TGTGCCAGCAGCCAAAACGACCTCAGCGGGAGCTCCTACGAGCAGTACTTC
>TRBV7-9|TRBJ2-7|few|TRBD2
CASSLGLAGTYEQYF
TGTGCCAGCAGCTTAGGACTAGCGGGAACCTACGAGCAGTACTTC
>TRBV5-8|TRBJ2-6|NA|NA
CASSRRVSGANVLTF
TGTGCCAGCAGCCGGAGGGTGTCCGGGGCCAACGTCCTGACTTTC
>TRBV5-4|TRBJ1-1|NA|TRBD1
CASSIRQGGPEAFF
TGTGCCAGCAGCATCCGACAGGGAGGACCTGAAGCTTTCTTT
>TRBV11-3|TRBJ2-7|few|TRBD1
CASSSPGQGASYEQYF
TGTGCCAGCAGCTCGCCGGGACAGGGGGCCTCCTACGAGCAGTACTTC
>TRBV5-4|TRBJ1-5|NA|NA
CASSRGLGMGGNQPQHF
TGTGCCAGCAGCCGAGGGCTGGGGATGGGGGGCAATCAGCCCCAGCATTTT